Listed here is a single T cell receptor beta chain. As yet, its antigen is unknown. The CDR3 runs 19 residues. The germline gives CDR1 MNHEY, CDR2 SVGEGT. The V gene end was trimmed by 2 bases and the J gene end by 1 base; junction bases not matched to a gene: 15. Sorting was used to obtain naive CD8 T cells (CD8+CD4-CCR7+CD45RA+). These data are taken from a study of molecular identifiers for immune sequencing clone quantification. TCRdb independently ran MiXCR on the PCR reads; one entry per CDR3 protein. The sample has 490,000 or so distinct CDR3 sequences, approximately 25% seen once; the top ten hold roughly 0.77%. General study findings and limits: Among 930,000 or so naive cells, as was reported, spiked Jurkat TCR RNA from one cell was detectable. Shared barcodes on identical TCR molecules could underestimate the sizes of highly expanded clones.

The chain combines TRBV6-2 or TRBV6-3 with TRBJ2-5; 8 bases are shared with TRBD2. Sample: naive CD8+ T cells from blood, with Jurkat cell RNA spiked in. The subset denotes: FACS-sorted CD8+CD4-CCR7+CD45RA+ naive T cells. This sequence originates from a human donor in good health. Some libraries in this study had Jurkat cell RNA spiked in. The CDR3 loop is CASSYRNTLALAAQETQYF. CDR3 bases: TGTGCCAGCAGTTACCGAAATACCCTCGCACTAGCGGCCCAAGAGACCCAGTACTTC.